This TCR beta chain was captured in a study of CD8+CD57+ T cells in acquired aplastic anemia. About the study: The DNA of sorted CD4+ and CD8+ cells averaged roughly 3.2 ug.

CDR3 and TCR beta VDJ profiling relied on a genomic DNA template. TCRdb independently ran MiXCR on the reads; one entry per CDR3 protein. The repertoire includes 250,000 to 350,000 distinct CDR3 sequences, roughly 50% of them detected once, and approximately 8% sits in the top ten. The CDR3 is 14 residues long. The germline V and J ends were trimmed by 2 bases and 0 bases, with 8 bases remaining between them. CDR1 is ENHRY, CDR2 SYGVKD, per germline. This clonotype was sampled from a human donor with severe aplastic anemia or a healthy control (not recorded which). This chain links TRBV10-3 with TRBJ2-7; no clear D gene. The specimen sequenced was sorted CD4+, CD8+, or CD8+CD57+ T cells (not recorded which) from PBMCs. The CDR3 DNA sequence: TGTGCCATCAGTGAGGGTGCAAACTCCTACGAGCAGTACTTC. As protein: CAISEGANSYEQYF.